The present entry profiles one T cell receptor beta chain with its context. Germline V gene lookup returns CDR1 SEHNR and CDR2 FQNEAQ (reference sequence). Trimming took 0 bases from V and 2 from J; bases not matched to a gene: 1. The CDR3 runs to 16 residues. This sample was included in a study of blood T cell repertoires in COVID-19. As originally analysed: Reference gene primer amplification yielded estimated nucleated cell counts. The data were produced by immunoSEQ multiplex PCR, yet TCRdb's version contains in-frame clones alone and is incomplete. D and trimming were read from the DNA, whereas the V and J calls and clone size are those reported in that table. The table records 150,000 to 200,000 clones, 80% to 90% of them present only once.

This chain links TRBV7-9 with TRBJ1-5, with 10 nucleotides matching TRBD1. The specimen sequenced was peripheral blood. The sequence came from a woman older than 75 with acute or convalescent COVID-19. The CDR3, as DNA: TGTGCCAGCAGCTTAGCGGGGACAGGGGGCAATCAGCCCCAGCATTTT. Amino acids: CASSLAGTGGNQPQHF.